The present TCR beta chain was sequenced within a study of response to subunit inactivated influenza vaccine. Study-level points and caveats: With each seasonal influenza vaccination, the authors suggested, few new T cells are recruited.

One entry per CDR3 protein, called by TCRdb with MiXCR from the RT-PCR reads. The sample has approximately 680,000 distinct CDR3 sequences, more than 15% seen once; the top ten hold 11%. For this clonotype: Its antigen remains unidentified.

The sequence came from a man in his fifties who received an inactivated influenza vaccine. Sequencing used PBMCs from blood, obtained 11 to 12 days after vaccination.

This CDR3 reads CASSGGGFGYTF. The CDR3 DNA is TGTGCCAGCAGTGGGGGGGGCTTTGGCTACACCTTC. V gene TRBV5-6 combines with J gene TRBJ1-2, with D perhaps matching TRBD1 (6 bases). Germline CDR1 SGHDT, CDR2 YYEEEE. The CDR3 is 12 amino acids. The V end was cut by 5 bases, the J end by 7 bases, with 12 bases between.